Presented here are 6 T cell receptor beta chains from one specimen sequenced in a study of T cells in Graves' hyperthyroidism and ophthalmopathy. It was RNA transcripts that yielded the amplified TCR beta CDR3 regions. First-round RT-PCR of the TCR CDR3 relied on the HTBI primer set. TCRdb analysed the multiplex PCR reads with MiXCR anew, one entry per CDR3 protein. The sample shows 300,000 to 400,000 distinct CDR3 sequences, 11% to 15% of them seen only once. The source material was blood. These receptors originate from a woman aged 60-70 years with Graves' hyperthyroidism.

This clonotype came up many times. V usage is TRBV30 and J usage is TRBJ2-1, with unresolved D. Trimming cost V 5 bases and J 0 bases, with 11 bases left between them. CDR3 size: 14 residues. Germline V gene data show CDR1 as GTSNPN and CDR2 as SVGIG (reference sequence). CDR3 in DNA: TGTGCCTGGTTCGGTCAGAGCTCCTACAATGAGCAGTTCTTC. This codes for CAWFGQSSYNEQFF.

This clonotype was picked up many times. This chain links TRBV3-1 with TRBJ2-4; D may match TRBD1 or TRBD2 (5 bases each). V was trimmed by 1 base and J by 3 bases, leaving 7 bases between them. Germline loops: CDR1 LGHDT, CDR2 YNNKEL (reference sequence). This CDR3 is built from 14 residues. The CDR3, as DNA: TGTGCCAGCAGCCAAGGAGGGGACAAAAACATTCAGTACTTC. Its translation: CASSQGGDKNIQYF.

This clonotype was found many times. The chain joins TRBV19 to TRBJ2-5, with D possibly being TRBD1 (5 bases). V gave up 6 bases and J gave up 5 bases, with 19 bases separating them. CDR3 length: 15 residues. Looked up from germline, CDR1 is LNHDA and CDR2 is SQIVND (reference sequence). The DNA for the CDR3 is TGTGCCAGTAGGTGGCAGGACACCGTTGGTGAGACCCAGTACTTC. Protein product: CASRWQDTVGETQYF.

This clonotype was seen many times. The V call is TRBV3-1, the J call TRBJ1-2; perhaps TRBD1 as D (5 bases). Trimming pared 4 bases from V and 8 bases from J, leaving 17 bases between. CDR3 length: 14 residues. The germline CDR1 and CDR2 sequences are LGHDT and YNNKEL (reference sequence). CDR3 region: CASSLVTGTYGYTF. As DNA, the CDR3 is TGTGCCAGCAGCCTCGTTACCGGGACCTACGGCTACACCTTC.

This clonotype was detected many times. V usage is TRBV18 and J usage is TRBJ1-3; D perhaps matches TRBD1 (5 bases). The CDR3 contains 15 residues. V was trimmed by 4 bases and J by 0 bases, leaving 10 bases between them. Germline CDR1 is KGHSH and CDR2 is LQKENI. The CDR3: CASSQAGRSGNTIYF. CDR3 bases: TGTGCCAGCTCACAAGCAGGGCGCTCTGGAAACACCATATATTTT.

Ten or more counts support this clonotype. The chain combines TRBV18 with TRBJ2-7; 16 bases agree with TRBD2. V dropped 5 bases and J dropped 5; count of bases not matched to a gene: 6. CDR1 is KGHSH, CDR2 LQKENI, per germline. This CDR3 has 16 amino acids. For the CDR3, the DNA is TGTGCCAGCTCAACAGGGACTAGCGGGAGGGCCCACGAGCAGTACTTC. Translated, it gives CASSTGTSGRAHEQYF.